This T cell receptor beta chain was recorded in a study of patients and donors after allogeneic stem cell transplantation. Germline V CDR1 and CDR2: KGHSH, LQKENI. V lost 1 base and J 4 bases, leaving 8 bases between the germline ends. The CDR3 is 14 residues long. Using its own MiXCR run on the RT-PCR reads, TCRdb lists one record per CDR3 protein. The table lists 150,000 to 250,000 distinct CDR3 sequences, 41% of them singletons. The sequenced sample was blood, either unsorted or a sorted T cell fraction (not recorded which). V usage is TRBV18 and J usage is TRBJ1-3, with D maybe TRBD1 (5 bases). This sequence originates from a human donor who was either an allogeneic HSCT recipient or a stem cell or donor lymphocyte infusion donor (not recorded which). It is not recorded whose cells these are; they may come from a transplant donor. CDR3 coding DNA: TGTGCCAGCTCACCACTGACAGAAGGAAACACCATATATTTT. It specifies CASSPLTEGNTIYF. The complete variable domain, with remaining parts taken from reference TRBV18 and TRBJ1-3, reads NAGVMQNPRHLVRRRGQEARLRCSPMKGHSHVYWYRQLPEEGLKFMVYLQKENIIDESGMPKERFSAEFPKEGPSILRIQQVVRGDSAAYFCASSPLTEGNTIYFGEGSWLTVV.